The rows below give T cell receptor beta chains drawn from one sample of a study of cytomegalovirus exposure and HLA in healthy donors. The data were produced by immunoSEQ multiplex PCR, yet TCRdb's version contains in-frame clones alone and is incomplete. Counted here are around 150,000 clones, around 85% occurring once; the ten biggest clones make up approximately 5%. Sequencing used PBMCs. These receptors all stem from a woman in her 30s in good health and CMV-seronegative. CDR3s include the opening cysteine and the closing phenylalanine or tryptophan. D genes are given only for firm matches. For some rows the clone size is stated as once, few or many, or as a class when expanded; others skip it.

J: TRBJ2-1
V: TRBV9
D: TRBD2
size: .
DNA: TGTGCCAGCAGCCCACAAGTAGCGGGGGGGCAGAATGAGCAGTTCTTC
CDR3: CASSPQVAGGQNEQFF

J: TRBJ2-7
V: TRBV7-3
D: TRBD2
size: .
DNA: TGTGCCAGCAGCCCCACTAGCGGGGGGAACTCCTACGAGCAGTACTTC
CDR3: CASSPTSGGNSYEQYF

J: TRBJ1-2
V: TRBV6-1
D: .
size: few
DNA: TGTGCCAGTAATCCCATGGTCGACTATGGCTACACCTTC
CDR3: CASNPMVDYGYTF

J: TRBJ2-3
V: TRBV5-4
D: .
size: .
DNA: TGTGCCAGCAGCTTGGAGCTGACAGATACGCAGTATTTT
CDR3: CASSLELTDTQYF

J: TRBJ1-2
V: TRBV6-5
D: .
size: few
DNA: TGTGCCAGCATGCCATCGAGGGGTTTCGGCTACACCTTC
CDR3: CASMPSRGFGYTF

J: TRBJ2-1
V: TRBV4-2
D: TRBD2
size: .
DNA: TGTGCCAGCAGCCAAGTGGGCCTAGCGGGGGTCAATGAGCAGTTCTTC
CDR3: CASSQVGLAGVNEQFF

J: TRBJ1-1
V: TRBV28
D: .
size: .
DNA: TGTGCCAGCAGTTTATCCGGGGGAGCTGAAGCTTTCTTT
CDR3: CASSLSGGAEAFF

J: TRBJ2-7
V: TRBV15
D: .
size: .
DNA: TGTGCCACCAGCAGAGGGCCAGGGTCTAACGAGCAGTACTTC
CDR3: CATSRGPGSNEQYF

J: TRBJ1-5
V: TRBV28
D: TRBD1
size: .
DNA: TGTGCCAGCAGTGCAGGGGGTTTAAGGAGCAATCAGCCCCAGCATTTT
CDR3: CASSAGGLRSNQPQHF

J: TRBJ2-7
V: TRBV6-5
D: TRBD1
size: .
DNA: TGTGCCAGCAGTTACTCCGGGACAGGGGGCAGCTACGAGCAGTACTTC
CDR3: CASSYSGTGGSYEQYF

J: TRBJ1-2
V: TRBV5-5
D: .
size: once
DNA: TGTGCCAGCAGCTTGGGGTCCAGGGGTAACTATGGCTACACCTTC
CDR3: CASSLGSRGNYGYTF

J: TRBJ2-7
V: TRBV2
D: .
size: .
DNA: TGTGCCAGCGGTCAGGAAGTTGACGAGCAGTACTTC
CDR3: CASGQEVDEQYF

J: TRBJ1-2
V: TRBV5-4
D: TRBD1
size: .
DNA: TGTGCCAGCAGCTTGGACCAGGGACAGGATTACTATGGCTACACCTTC
CDR3: CASSLDQGQDYYGYTF

J: TRBJ2-1
V: TRBV15
D: TRBD2
size: medium-sized
DNA: TGTGCCACCAGCAGAGTAGCGGGGGGATACAATGAGCAGTTCTTC
CDR3: CATSRVAGGYNEQFF

J: TRBJ1-1
V: TRBV4-3
D: .
size: .
DNA: TGCGCCAGCAGCCGCAGAGGGAACACTGAAGCTTTCTTT
CDR3: CASSRRGNTEAFF

J: TRBJ2-5
V: TRBV7-9
D: TRBD1
size: .
DNA: TGTGCCAGCAGCTTAGTCTCCGCGACAGGGGTGGAGACCCAGTACTTC
CDR3: CASSLVSATGVETQYF

J: TRBJ2-5
V: TRBV28
D: .
size: once
DNA: TGTGCCAGCAGTTTAGGGGGCGGGAGAATGATAATCGAGACCCAGTACTTC
CDR3: CASSLGGGRMIIETQYF

J: TRBJ1-5
V: TRBV7-2
D: .
size: .
DNA: TGTGCCAGCAGTCTACAGGTGGGCGGCAATCAGCCCCAGCATTTT
CDR3: CASSLQVGGNQPQHF

J: TRBJ2-7
V: TRBV2
D: .
size: .
DNA: TGTGCCAGCAGTGTCGGAGGGTCCTACGAGCAGTACTTC
CDR3: CASSVGGSYEQYF

J: TRBJ2-3
V: TRBV14
D: .
size: once
DNA: TGTGCCAGCAGCCGCGAGTTCCGGGGGCGCAGGAAGTCTACGCAGTATTTT
CDR3: CASSREFRGRRKSTQYF

J: TRBJ1-2
V: TRBV11-2
D: .
size: .
DNA: TGTGCCAGCAGCTTATATTCCACAGAATCTTTCTATGGCTACACCTTC
CDR3: CASSLYSTESFYGYTF

J: TRBJ2-7
V: TRBV15
D: .
size: .
DNA: TGTGCCACCAGCAGAGATACAGGCGGCGGTCGGGGCGAGCAGTACTTC
CDR3: CATSRDTGGGRGEQYF